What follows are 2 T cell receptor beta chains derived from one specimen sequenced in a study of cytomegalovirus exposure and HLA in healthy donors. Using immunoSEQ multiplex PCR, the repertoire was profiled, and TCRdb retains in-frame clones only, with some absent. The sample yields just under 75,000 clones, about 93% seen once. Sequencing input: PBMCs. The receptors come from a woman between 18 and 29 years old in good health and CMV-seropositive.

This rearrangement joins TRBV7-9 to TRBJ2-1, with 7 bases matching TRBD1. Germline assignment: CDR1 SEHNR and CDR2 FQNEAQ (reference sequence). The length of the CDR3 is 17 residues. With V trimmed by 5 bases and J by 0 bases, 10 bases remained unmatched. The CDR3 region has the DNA TGTGCCAGCAGCGTCCCACTGACAGGGAGCTCCTACAATGAGCAGTTCTTC. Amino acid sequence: CASSVPLTGSSYNEQFF.

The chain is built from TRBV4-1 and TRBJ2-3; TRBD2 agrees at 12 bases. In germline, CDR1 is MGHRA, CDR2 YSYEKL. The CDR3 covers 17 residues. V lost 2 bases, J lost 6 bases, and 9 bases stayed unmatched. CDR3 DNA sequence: TGCGCCAGCAGCCAACCGACTAGCGGGAGCCGGAAGGATACGCAGTATTTT. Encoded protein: CASSQPTSGSRKDTQYF.